The source of this TCR beta chain is a study of blood T cell repertoires in COVID-19. In the study overall: Sites across the United States, Italy and Spain contributed samples from acute and convalescent COVID-19. The analysed material was cDNA or gDNA that came from T cells, B-cell-depleted T cells, or PBMCs.

The CDR3 extends over 14 amino acids. V was trimmed by 6 bases and J by 3 bases, leaving 11 bases between them. Germline V gives CDR1 MRHNA, CDR2 SNTAGT. In the authors' workflow: Reference gene primer amplification gave nucleated cell count estimates. Generated by immunoSEQ multiplex PCR, the TCRdb table keeps only in-frame clones and is missing some. V and J calls and clone size are copied from that table; D and trimming were computed from the DNA. The sample includes some 200,000 clones, roughly 89% of them seen just once. Sequencing was done on a sample of peripheral blood. This chain joins TRBV6-4 and TRBJ2-2, with D possibly being TRBD2 (6 bases). The receptor's source is a woman aged 18-29 years who had recovered from COVID-19. The CDR3 DNA is TGTGCCAGCAGCCCCGGGGGAGACACCGGGGAGCTGTTTTTT. This gives the protein CASSPGGDTGELFF.